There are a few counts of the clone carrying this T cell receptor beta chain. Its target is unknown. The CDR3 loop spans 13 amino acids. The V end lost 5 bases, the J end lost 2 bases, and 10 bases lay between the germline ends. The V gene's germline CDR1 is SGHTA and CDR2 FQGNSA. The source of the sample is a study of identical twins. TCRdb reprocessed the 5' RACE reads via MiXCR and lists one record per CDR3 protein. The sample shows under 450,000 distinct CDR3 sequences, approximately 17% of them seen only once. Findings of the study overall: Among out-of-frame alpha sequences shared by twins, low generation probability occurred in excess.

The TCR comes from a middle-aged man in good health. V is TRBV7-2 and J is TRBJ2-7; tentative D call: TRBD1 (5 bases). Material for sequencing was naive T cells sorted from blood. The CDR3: CASSQGRAYEQYF. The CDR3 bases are TGTGCCAGCAGCCAGGGCCGGGCCTACGAGCAGTACTTC.